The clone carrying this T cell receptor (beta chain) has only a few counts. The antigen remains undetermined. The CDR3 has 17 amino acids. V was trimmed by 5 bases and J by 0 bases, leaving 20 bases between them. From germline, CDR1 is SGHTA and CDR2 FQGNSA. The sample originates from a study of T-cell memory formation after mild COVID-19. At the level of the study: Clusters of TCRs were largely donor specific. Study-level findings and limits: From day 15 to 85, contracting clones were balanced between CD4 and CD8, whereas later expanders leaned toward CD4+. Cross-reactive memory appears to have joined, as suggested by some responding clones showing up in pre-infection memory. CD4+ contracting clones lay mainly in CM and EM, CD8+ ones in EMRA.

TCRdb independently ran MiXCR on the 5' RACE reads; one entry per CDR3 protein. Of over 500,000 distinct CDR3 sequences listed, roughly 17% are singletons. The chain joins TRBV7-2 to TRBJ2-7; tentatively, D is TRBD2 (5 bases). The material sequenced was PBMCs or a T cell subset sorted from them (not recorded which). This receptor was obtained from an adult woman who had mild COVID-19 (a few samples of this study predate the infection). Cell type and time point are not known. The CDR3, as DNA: TGTGCCAGCAGCCCCCGGGGTGGGCAGGCGGTCTCCTACGAGCAGTACTTC. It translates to CASSPRGGQAVSYEQYF.